This T cell receptor (beta chain) was identified during a study of T cell responses to AZD1222 COVID-19 vaccine. Study overall: The analysis combined second doses at about 4 or about 12 weeks.

Libraries were prepared by immunoSEQ multiplex PCR; TCRdb keeps only in-frame clonotypes and omits some of them. Here the sample spans around 140,000 clones, 93% being singletons. Study-level results: Donors, mostly white British, included more females; clonal diversity was possibly underestimated.

The CDR3 extends over 13 amino acids. CDR1 is LNHDA, CDR2 SQIVND, per germline (reference sequence). V shed 10 bases and J 0 bases; nucleotides not matched to a gene: 4. Turning to this clone: Its antigen is not identified.

This chain connects TRBV19 to TRBJ2-3; TRBD1 aligns across 7 bases. This clonotype was obtained from an adult in good health. The source material was peripheral blood, sampled on day 0 of AZD1222 vaccination. Here the CDR3 reads CATMDRSTDTQYF. The CDR3 nucleotides are TGTGCCACGATGGACAGGAGCACAGATACGCAGTATTTT.